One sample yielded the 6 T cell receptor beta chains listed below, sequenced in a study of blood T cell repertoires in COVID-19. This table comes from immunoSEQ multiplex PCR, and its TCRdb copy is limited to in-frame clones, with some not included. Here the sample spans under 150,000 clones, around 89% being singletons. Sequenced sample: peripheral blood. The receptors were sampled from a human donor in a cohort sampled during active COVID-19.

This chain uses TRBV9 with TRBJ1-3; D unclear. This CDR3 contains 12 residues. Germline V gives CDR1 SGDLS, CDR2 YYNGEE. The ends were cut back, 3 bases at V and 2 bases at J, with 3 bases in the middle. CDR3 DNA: TGTGCCAGCAGCGACACTGGAAACACCATATATTTT. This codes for CASSDTGNTIYF.

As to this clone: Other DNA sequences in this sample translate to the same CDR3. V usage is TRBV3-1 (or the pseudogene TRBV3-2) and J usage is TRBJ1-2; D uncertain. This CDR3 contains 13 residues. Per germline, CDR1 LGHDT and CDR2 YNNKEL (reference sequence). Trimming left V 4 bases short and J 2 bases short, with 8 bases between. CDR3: CASSLGLNYGYTF. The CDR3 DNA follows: TGTGCCAGCAGCCTAGGACTGAACTATGGCTACACCTTC.

CDR3 sequence (DNA): TGTGCCAGCAGCACGCGCGTTGTCTACACCGGGGAGCTGTTTTTT. Amino acids: CASSTRVVYTGELFF. The V call is TRBV5-5, the J call TRBJ2-2; no clear D gene. Germline assignment: CDR1 SGHKS and CDR2 YYEKEE (reference sequence). The germline V and J ends were trimmed by 4 bases and 3 bases, with 13 bases remaining between them. The CDR3 has 15 amino acids.

CDR3 residues: CAVGGANEKLFF. The CDR3 coding sequence is TGTGCCGTGGGGGGGGCTAATGAAAAACTGTTTTTT. The chain joins TRBV6-6 to TRBJ1-4, with D perhaps matching TRBD1 (5 bases). Per germline, CDR1 MNHNY and CDR2 SVGAGI (reference sequence). V was cut by 11 bases and J by 3 bases, with 10 bases left in between. The length of the CDR3 is 12 residues.

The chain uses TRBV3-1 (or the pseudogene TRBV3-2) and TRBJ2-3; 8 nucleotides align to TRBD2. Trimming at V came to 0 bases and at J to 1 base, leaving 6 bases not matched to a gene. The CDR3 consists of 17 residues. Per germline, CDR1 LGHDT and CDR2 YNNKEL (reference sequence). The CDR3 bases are TGTGCCAGCAGCCAAGACCTGGCGGGGGGCCGCACAGATACGCAGTATTTT. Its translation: CASSQDLAGGRTDTQYF.

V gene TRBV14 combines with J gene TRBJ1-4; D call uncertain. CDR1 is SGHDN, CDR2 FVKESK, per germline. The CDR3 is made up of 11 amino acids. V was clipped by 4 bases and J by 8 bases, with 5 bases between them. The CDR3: CASSLSEKLFF. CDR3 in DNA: TGTGCCAGCAGCCTAAGCGAAAAACTGTTTTTT. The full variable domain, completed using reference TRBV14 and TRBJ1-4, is EAGVTQFPSHSVIEKGQTVTLRCDPISGHDNLYWYRRVMGKEIKFLLHFVKESKQDESGMPNNRFLAERTGGTYSTLKVQPAELEDSGVYFCASSLSEKLFFGSGTQLSVL.